A single sample is the source of the 25 T cell receptor beta chains below, sequenced in a study of graft-versus-host responses after intestinal transplantation. Their antigens remain unidentified. The protocol was immunoSEQ multiplex PCR, while the TCRdb copy is restricted to in-frame clones and leaves out a portion. Of 90,000 to 150,000 clones in the sample, approximately 92% are singletons; the top ten hold over 0.1%. This sample comprised unstimulated CD4+ T cells sorted from spleen or lymph node cells, obtained before intestinal transplant. The receptor source for this set is a human donor who received an intestinal transplant.

The rearrangement uses TRBV28 and TRBJ2-7; D might be TRBD1 (6 bases). The CDR3 is made up of 14 amino acids. Germline V gene sequence: CDR1 MDHEN, CDR2 SYDVKM. V lost 3 bases and J 3 bases, leaving 12 bases between the germline ends. The CDR3 loop reads CASSFGDKNYEQYF. The CDR3 DNA follows: TGTGCCAGCAGTTTCGGGGACAAGAACTACGAGCAGTACTTC.

The genes are TRBV21-1 and TRBJ2-3; TRBD2, as called in the table, went unchecked against the DNA. TRBV21-1 is reported as a pseudogene. This CDR3 is 14 amino acids long. CDR3: CASRLAVAGDTQYF. In DNA, the CDR3 is TGTGCCAGCAGACTAGCGGTAGCGGGAGATACGCAGTATTTT.

This clone was seen a single time. V and J are TRBV10-2 and TRBJ2-1; D possibly uses TRBD1 or TRBD2 (7 bases each). The CDR3 is 15 amino acids. Trimming shortened V by 8 bases and J by 5 bases, and 19 bases separated the two germline ends. Germline V gene lookup returns CDR1 WSHSY and CDR2 SAAADI. The CDR3, as DNA: TGCGCCAGCGAGGGAGGGGCAGGGGGGGACAATGAGCAGTTCTTC. It is translated as CASEGGAGGDNEQFF.

The V gene is TRBV19, the J gene TRBJ2-7; 7 bases map to TRBD1. CDR3 size: 15 residues. Germline V gene sequence: CDR1 LNHDA, CDR2 SQIVND (reference sequence). Trimming took 3 bases from V and 1 from J; bases not matched to a gene: 6. CDR3 sequence: CASSIRTGVSYEQYF. CDR3 bases: TGTGCCAGTAGTATCCGAACAGGGGTATCCTACGAGCAGTACTTC. The complete variable domain, with remaining parts taken from reference TRBV19 and TRBJ2-7, reads DGGITQSPKYLFRKEGQNVTLSCEQNLNHDAMYWYRQDPGQGLRLIYYSQIVNDFQKGDIAEGYSVSREKKESFPLTVTSAQKNPTAFYLCASSIRTGVSYEQYFGPGTRLTVT.

The rearrangement joins TRBV9 to TRBJ1-4; 8 bases line up with TRBD1. V lost 0 bases and J lost 3; bases outside the gene matches: 7. CDR1 and CDR2 from the germline V gene are SGDLS and YYNGEE. CDR3 length: 17 amino acids. The chain's CDR3 is CASSVASGGSANEKLFF. The CDR3 DNA sequence: TGTGCCAGCAGCGTAGCTTCAGGGGGCTCGGCTAATGAAAAACTGTTTTTT.

The J gene is TRBJ1-1, the V gene TRBV28, with a tentative D call TRBD1 (6 bases). Deletions cut 6 bases from V and 2 bases from J, with 19 bases between. The length of the CDR3 is 16 residues. Germline V lookup: CDR1 MDHEN, CDR2 SYDVKM. In DNA form, the CDR3 reads TGTGCCAGCAGGCTATCCGGGGGCCACCCAAACACTGAAGCTTTCTTT. It is translated as CASRLSGGHPNTEAFF.

This chain uses TRBV10-3 with TRBJ1-3; 8 bases line up with TRBD1. Per the germline V gene, CDR1 is ENHRY and CDR2 is SYGVKD. Trimming at V came to 5 bases and at J to 1 base, leaving 4 bases not matched to a gene. This CDR3 spans 15 amino acids. CDR3 DNA sequence: TGTGCCATCAGTAGGGACAGGCTTTCTGGAAACACCATATATTTT. Protein: CAISRDRLSGNTIYF.

The rearrangement joins TRBV6-1 to TRBJ2-3; no clear D gene. Trimming pared 3 bases from V and 3 bases from J, leaving 7 bases between. The germline V gene encodes CDR1 MNHNS and CDR2 SASEGT. This CDR3 is 13 amino acids long. CDR3 coding DNA: TGTGCCAGCAGTGAGCTAAGAACAGATACGCAGTATTTT. Protein sequence: CASSELRTDTQYF.

This chain joins TRBV21-1 and TRBJ1-1; the listed D gene, TRBD1, was not tested against the DNA. TRBV21-1 is a listed pseudogene. The CDR3 is 17 residues long. The CDR3 nucleotides are TGTGCCAGCAGAGCAAGAGGGACAGAAACCACGAACACTGAAGCTTTCTTT. Protein: CASRARGTETTNTEAFF.

This rearrangement joins TRBV10-2 to TRBJ1-5; 11 bases map to TRBD1. The length of the CDR3 is 14 residues. Germline V CDR1 and CDR2: WSHSY, SAAADI. J lost 7 bases, V lost 4 bases, and 3 bases had no gene match. CDR3 bases: TGCGCCAGCAGTGGGACAGGGGGCAGGCAGCCCCAGCATTTT. It specifies CASSGTGGRQPQHF.

CDR3 in DNA: TGCGCCAGCAGCTTGGTCGCAGGGAACACCGGGGAGCTGTTTTTT. Its protein product is CASSLVAGNTGELFF. This chain connects TRBV5-1 to TRBJ2-2; D call uncertain. Looked up from germline, CDR1 is SGHRS and CDR2 is YFSETQ. The CDR3 has 15 residues. Trimming cost V 0 bases and J 1 base, with 7 bases left between them.

This chain uses TRBV5-6 with TRBJ2-1, with no clear D. The ends were cut back, 0 bases at V and 3 bases at J, with 7 bases in the middle. The CDR3 sequence is 14 residues long. CDR1 is SGHDT, CDR2 YYEEEE, per germline. The CDR3 DNA reads as TGTGCCAGCAGCTTGGTATCCGGCTACAATGAGCAGTTCTTC. The encoded protein is CASSLVSGYNEQFF.

With regard to this clone: The same CDR3 can be traced to other DNA sequences in this sample. The chain joins TRBV6-5 to TRBJ2-5; no reliable D call. This CDR3 region has 14 residues. V was clipped by 0 bases and J by 4 bases, with 9 bases between them. Germline lookup yields CDR1 MNHEY and CDR2 SVGAGI. The CDR3 is CASSYSLIGETQYF. The CDR3 DNA reads as TGTGCCAGCAGTTACTCGTTAATAGGAGAGACCCAGTACTTC.

The CDR3 DNA reads as TGTGCCAGCAAGAGGACTAGCGTTAACGAGCAGTACTTC. Its translation is CASKRTSVNEQYF. V gene TRBV6-1 combines with J gene TRBJ2-7; 9 nucleotides align to TRBD2. This CDR3 spans 13 amino acids. V was pared by 7 bases and J by 5 bases, with 6 bases of the junction left unmatched. Looked up from germline, CDR1 is MNHNS and CDR2 is SASEGT.

The V call is TRBV18, the J call TRBJ2-5; D gene ambiguous. Germline CDR1 reads KGHSH; CDR2 reads LQKENI. CDR3 length: 13 amino acids. V dropped 3 bases and J dropped 1 base, with 6 bases sitting between them. The CDR3 DNA reads as TGTGCCAGCTCACCTCGCTCCCAAGAGACCCAGTACTTC. It codes for CASSPRSQETQYF.

The genes are TRBV5-6 and TRBJ2-2, with D perhaps TRBD1 (5 bases). The V end lost 0 bases, the J end lost 1 base, and 7 bases lay between the germline ends. Looked up from germline, CDR1 is SGHDT and CDR2 is YYEEEE. The CDR3 covers 15 residues. The CDR3 loop is CASSLADRNTGELFF. The CDR3 bases are TGTGCCAGCAGCTTGGCCGACAGGAACACCGGGGAGCTGTTTTTT. The whole variable domain, filled in from reference TRBV5-6 and TRBJ2-2, reads DAGVTQSPTHLIKTRGQQVTLRCSPKSGHDTVSWYQQALGQGPQFIFQYYEEEERQRGNFPDRFSGHQFPNYSSELNVNALLLGDSALYLCASSLADRNTGELFFGEGSRLTVL.

J is TRBJ2-5 and V is TRBV7-9, with TRBD1 as a possible D gene (6 bases). Trimming cost V 3 bases and J 3 bases, with 8 bases left between them. Germline-derived CDR1 and CDR2 are SEHNR and FQNEAQ (reference sequence). This CDR3 contains 13 residues. The CDR3 DNA reads as TGTGCCAGCAGCTTTCCAGGGGAAGAGACCCAGTACTTC. Translation: CASSFPGEETQYF. The complete variable domain, with remaining parts taken from reference TRBV7-9 and TRBJ2-5, reads DTGVSQNPRHKITKRGQNVTFRCDPISEHNRLYWYRQTLGQGPEFLTYFQNEAQLEKSRLLSDRFSAERPKGSFSTLEIQRTEQGDSAMYLCASSFPGEETQYFGPGTRLLVL.

The rearrangement links TRBV5-3 to TRBJ1-2; a weak D match, TRBD1 (5 bases). TRBV5-3 is identified as an open reading frame with a role that is uncertain. The V end was cut by 7 bases, the J end by 8 bases, with 9 bases between. The CDR3 has 10 amino acids. The CDR3 sequence: CARYRDGYTF. CDR3 DNA sequence: TGTGCCAGATATCGGGACGGCTACACCTTC.

This chain links TRBV5-1 with TRBJ2-1, with 9 bases fitting TRBD2. Germline lookup yields CDR1 SGHRS and CDR2 YFSETQ. CDR3 length: 16 residues. J gave up 8 bases and V 0 bases, and 9 bases lay outside the gene matches. The CDR3 loop is CASSLAGGRAGDEQFF. CDR3 coding DNA: TGCGCCAGCAGCTTGGCCGGCGGGAGGGCTGGAGATGAGCAGTTCTTC.

The chain couples TRBV6-4 to TRBJ2-2, with 10 positions matching TRBD2. V trimming: 4 bases; J trimming: 5 bases; junction bases outside the gene matches: 1. The CDR3 covers 14 residues. Germline loops: CDR1 MRHNA, CDR2 SNTAGT. The CDR3 nucleotides are TGTGCCAGCAGTGTACTAGCGGGGACCGGGGAGCTGTTTTTT. Its protein product is CASSVLAGTGELFF.

This sequence joins TRBV5-1 and TRBJ2-5; 10 nucleotides align to TRBD2. CDR3 size: 16 residues. Trimming took 0 bases from V and 5 from J; bases not matched to a gene: 7. Per the germline V gene, CDR1 is SGHRS and CDR2 is YFSETQ. This CDR3 is CASSLGALAGVETQYF. CDR3 DNA sequence: TGCGCCAGCAGCTTGGGCGCGCTAGCGGGAGTGGAGACCCAGTACTTC.

V usage is TRBV27 and J usage is TRBJ2-5, with 7 bases identical to TRBD2. CDR1 and CDR2 (germline): MNHEY, SMNVEV (reference sequence). The CDR3 consists of 14 residues. Germline trimming cut 6 bases from V and 3 bases from J; bases unmatched to any gene: 7. This chain's CDR3 is CASRRGGRKETQYF. The CDR3 DNA sequence: TGTGCCAGCAGAAGGGGAGGGAGAAAAGAGACCCAGTACTTC.

The chain links TRBV18 to TRBJ1-1; the D gene is possibly TRBD1 (6 bases). This CDR3 is built from 15 residues. V was pared by 6 bases and J by 4 bases, with 18 bases between. Germline V gene data show CDR1 as KGHSH and CDR2 as LQKENI. The CDR3 reads CASSWGSLRGTEAFF. The CDR3 region has the DNA TGTGCCAGCTCCTGGGGAAGCCTCAGGGGCACTGAAGCTTTCTTT. Variable domain in full (rest from reference TRBV18 and TRBJ1-1): NAGVMQNPRHLVRRRGQEARLRCSPMKGHSHVYWYRQLPEEGLKFMVYLQKENIIDESGMPKERFSAEFPKEGPSILRIQQVVRGDSAAYFCASSWGSLRGTEAFFGQGTRLTVV.

The gene calls are TRBV7-9 and TRBJ2-1; unclear D gene. V was pared by 3 bases and J by 7 bases, with 7 bases between. CDR3 size: 12 residues. Germline loops: CDR1 SEHNR, CDR2 FQNEAQ (reference sequence). In nucleotides, the CDR3 is TGTGCCAGCAGCTTTCGGCGGAATGAGCAGTTCTTC. Protein: CASSFRRNEQFF.

The chain is built from TRBV5-1 and TRBJ2-7; TRBD2 matches at 11 bases. Trimming took 4 bases from V and 4 from J; bases not matched to a gene: 16. Germline assignment: CDR1 SGHRS and CDR2 YFSETQ. This CDR3 is built from 18 residues. The CDR3 loop is CASSPRQLAGVRVYEQYF. DNA for the CDR3: TGCGCCAGCAGCCCTCGGCAACTAGCGGGAGTGCGGGTGTACGAGCAGTACTTC. The whole variable domain, remainder taken from reference TRBV5-1 and TRBJ2-7, is KAGVTQTPRYLIKTRGQQVTLSCSPISGHRSVSWYQQTPGQGLQFLFEYFSETQRNKGNFPGRFSGRQFSNSRSEMNVSTLELGDSALYLCASSPRQLAGVRVYEQYFGPGTRLTVT.